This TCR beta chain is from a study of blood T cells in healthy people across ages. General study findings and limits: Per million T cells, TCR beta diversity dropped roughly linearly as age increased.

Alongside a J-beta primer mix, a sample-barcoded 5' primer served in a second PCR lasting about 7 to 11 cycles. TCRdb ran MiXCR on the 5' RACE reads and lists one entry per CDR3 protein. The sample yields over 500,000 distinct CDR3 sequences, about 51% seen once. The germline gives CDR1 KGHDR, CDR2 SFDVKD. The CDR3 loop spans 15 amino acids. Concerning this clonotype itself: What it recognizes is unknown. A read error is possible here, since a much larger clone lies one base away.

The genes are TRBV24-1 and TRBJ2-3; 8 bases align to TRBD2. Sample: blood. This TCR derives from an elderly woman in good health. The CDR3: CATSDLGLASDAQYF. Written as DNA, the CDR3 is TGTGCCACCAGTGATTTAGGACTAGCCTCAGATGCGCAGTATTTT.